The 2 T cell receptor beta chains below come from one sample, sequenced in a study of OX40 agonist ivuxolimab in advanced cancers. Clones were sequenced by immunoSEQ multiplex PCR, and TCRdb holds only the in-frame ones, with some missing. Among 98,000 or so clones listed, around 85% were seen once. Sequencing used CD4+ or CD8+ T cells sorted from blood, obtained in a trial of the OX40 agonist ivuxolimab. The receptors stem from an adult with an advanced solid tumor such as melanoma, head and neck, liver or kidney cancer.

The chain links TRBV6-1 to TRBJ1-5, with TRBD1 matching over 7 bases. Germline CDR1 reads MNHNS; CDR2 reads SASEGT. V lost 7 bases, J lost 4 bases, and 4 bases stayed unmatched. The CDR3 is made up of 13 amino acids. The CDR3 is CASTLQGNQPQHF. As DNA, the CDR3 is TGTGCCAGCACCTTACAGGGGAATCAGCCCCAGCATTTT.

A word on this clone: Compared with germline, one end of the junction differs, possibly owing to a read error. The chain is built from TRBV28 and TRBJ1-1, with D uncertain. CDR1 is MDHEN, CDR2 SYDVKM, per germline. The CDR3 runs 12 residues. CDR3 nucleotide sequence: TGTGCCAGCAGCTTCTCCAACAATGAAGCTTTCTTT. This codes for CASSFSNNEAFF.